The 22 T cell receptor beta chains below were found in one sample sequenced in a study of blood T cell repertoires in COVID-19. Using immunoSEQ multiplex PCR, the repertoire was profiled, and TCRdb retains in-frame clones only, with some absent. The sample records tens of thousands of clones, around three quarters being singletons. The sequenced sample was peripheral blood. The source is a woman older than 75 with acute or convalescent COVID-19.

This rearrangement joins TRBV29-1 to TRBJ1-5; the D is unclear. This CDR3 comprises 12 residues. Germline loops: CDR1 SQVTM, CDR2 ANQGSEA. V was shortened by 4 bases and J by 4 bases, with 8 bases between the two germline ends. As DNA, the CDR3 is TGCAGCGTTGGGCAGACTAATCAGCCCCAGCATTTT. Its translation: CSVGQTNQPQHF.

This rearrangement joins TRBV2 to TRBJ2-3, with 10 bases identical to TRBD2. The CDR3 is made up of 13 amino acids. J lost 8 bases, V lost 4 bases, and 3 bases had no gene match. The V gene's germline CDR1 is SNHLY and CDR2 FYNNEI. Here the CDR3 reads CASSAASGGTQYF. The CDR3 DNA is TGTGCCAGCAGTGCTGCTAGCGGGGGTACGCAGTATTTT.

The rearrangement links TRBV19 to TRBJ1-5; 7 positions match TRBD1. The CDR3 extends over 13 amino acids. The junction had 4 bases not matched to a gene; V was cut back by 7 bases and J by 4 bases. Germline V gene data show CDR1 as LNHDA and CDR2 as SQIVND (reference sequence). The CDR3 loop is CASNLDRNQPQHF. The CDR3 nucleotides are TGTGCCAGTAACCTGGACAGGAATCAGCCCCAGCATTTT.

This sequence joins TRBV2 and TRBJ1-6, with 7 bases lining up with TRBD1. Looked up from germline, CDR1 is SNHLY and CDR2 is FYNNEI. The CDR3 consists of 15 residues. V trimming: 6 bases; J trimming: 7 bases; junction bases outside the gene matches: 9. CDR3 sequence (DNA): TGTGCCAGCAGGGGGGCACAGGGGCCAAATTCACCCCTCCACTTT. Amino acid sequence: CASRGAQGPNSPLHF.

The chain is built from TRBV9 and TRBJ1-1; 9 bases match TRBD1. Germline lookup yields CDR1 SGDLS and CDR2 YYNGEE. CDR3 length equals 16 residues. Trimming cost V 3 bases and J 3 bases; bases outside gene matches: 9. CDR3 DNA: TGTGCCAGCAGCGCGAGCCTCGACAGGGGGGACACTGAAGCTTTCTTT. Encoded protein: CASSASLDRGDTEAFF.

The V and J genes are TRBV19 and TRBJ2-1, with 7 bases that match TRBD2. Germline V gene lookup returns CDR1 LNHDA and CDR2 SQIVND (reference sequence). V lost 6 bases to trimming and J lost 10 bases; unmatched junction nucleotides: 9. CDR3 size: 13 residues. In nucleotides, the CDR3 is TGTGCCAGTAGGCCTAAAGCGGGGTGGGAGCAGTTCTTC. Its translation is CASRPKAGWEQFF.

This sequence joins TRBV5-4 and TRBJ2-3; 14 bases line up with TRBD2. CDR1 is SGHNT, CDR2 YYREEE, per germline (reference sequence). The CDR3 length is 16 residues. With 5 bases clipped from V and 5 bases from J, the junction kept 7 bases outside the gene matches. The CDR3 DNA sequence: TGTGCCAGCAGAGAGACTAGCGGGGGGGCCGGAGATACGCAGTATTTT. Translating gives CASRETSGGAGDTQYF.

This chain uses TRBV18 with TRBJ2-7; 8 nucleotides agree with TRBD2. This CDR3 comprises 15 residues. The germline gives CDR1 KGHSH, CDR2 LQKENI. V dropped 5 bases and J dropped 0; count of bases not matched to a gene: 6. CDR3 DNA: TGTGCCAGCTCATCCATCGGGGGGGCCTCCTACGAGCAGTACTTC. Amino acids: CASSSIGGASYEQYF.

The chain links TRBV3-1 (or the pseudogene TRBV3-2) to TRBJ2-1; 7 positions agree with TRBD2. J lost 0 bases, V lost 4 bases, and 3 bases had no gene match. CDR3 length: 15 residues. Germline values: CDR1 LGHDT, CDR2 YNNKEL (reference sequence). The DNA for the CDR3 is TGTGCCAGCAGCCTACTAGCGCGCTCCTACAATGAGCAGTTCTTC. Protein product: CASSLLARSYNEQFF.

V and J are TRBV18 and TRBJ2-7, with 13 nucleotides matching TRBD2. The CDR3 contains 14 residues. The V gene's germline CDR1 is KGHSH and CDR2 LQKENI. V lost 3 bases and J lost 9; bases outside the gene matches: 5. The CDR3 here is CASSPETSGRWQYF. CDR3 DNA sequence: TGTGCCAGCTCACCTGAGACTAGCGGGAGGTGGCAGTACTTC.

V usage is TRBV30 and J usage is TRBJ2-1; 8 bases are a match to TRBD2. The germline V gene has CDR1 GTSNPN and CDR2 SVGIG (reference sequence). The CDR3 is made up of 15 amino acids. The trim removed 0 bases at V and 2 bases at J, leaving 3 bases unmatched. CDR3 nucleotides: TGTGCCTGGAGTGTCGGTAGCGGGGCCTACAATGAGCAGTTCTTC. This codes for CAWSVGSGAYNEQFF.

CDR3 DNA: TGTGCCATCAGTGAGTCGTCGACTCTCAGGGGTGAGCAGTTCTTC. Translated, it gives CAISESSTLRGEQFF. The chain employs TRBV10-3 and TRBJ2-1, with D possibly TRBD1 on 6 matching bases. Germline assignment: CDR1 ENHRY and CDR2 SYGVKD. Trimming removed 0 bases at V and 9 bases at J, with 15 bases between. The CDR3 extends over 15 amino acids.

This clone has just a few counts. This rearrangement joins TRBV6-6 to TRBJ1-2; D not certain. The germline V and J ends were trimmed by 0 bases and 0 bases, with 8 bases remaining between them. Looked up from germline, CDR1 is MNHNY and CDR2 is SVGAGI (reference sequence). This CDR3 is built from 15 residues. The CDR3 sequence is CASSYSRATNYGYTF. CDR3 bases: TGTGCCAGCAGTTACTCGAGGGCCACTAACTATGGCTACACCTTC.

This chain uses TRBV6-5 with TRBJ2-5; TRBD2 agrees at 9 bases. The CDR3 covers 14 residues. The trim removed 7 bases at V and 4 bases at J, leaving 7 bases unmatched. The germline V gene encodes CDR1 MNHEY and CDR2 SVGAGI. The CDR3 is CASNRGGGPETQYF. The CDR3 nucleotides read TGTGCCAGCAACCGCGGGGGGGGTCCAGAGACCCAGTACTTC.

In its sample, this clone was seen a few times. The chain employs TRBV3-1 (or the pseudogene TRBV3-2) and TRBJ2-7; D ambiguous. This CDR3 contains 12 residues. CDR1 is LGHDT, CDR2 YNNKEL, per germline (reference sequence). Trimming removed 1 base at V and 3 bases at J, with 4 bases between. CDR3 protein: CASSQGIYEQYF. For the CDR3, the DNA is TGTGCCAGCAGCCAAGGTATCTACGAGCAGTACTTC.

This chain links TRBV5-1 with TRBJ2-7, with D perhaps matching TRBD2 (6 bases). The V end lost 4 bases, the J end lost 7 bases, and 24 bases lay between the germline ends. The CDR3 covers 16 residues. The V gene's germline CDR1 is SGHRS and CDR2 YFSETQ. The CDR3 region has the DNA TGCGCCAGCAGCCTAAAGGTGTCCGGGACCGGAGGGGAGCAGTACTTC. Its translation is CASSLKVSGTGGEQYF.

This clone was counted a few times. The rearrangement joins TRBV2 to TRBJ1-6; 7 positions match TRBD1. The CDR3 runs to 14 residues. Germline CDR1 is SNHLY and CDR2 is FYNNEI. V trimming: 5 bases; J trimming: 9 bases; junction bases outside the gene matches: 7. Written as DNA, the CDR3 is TGTGCCAGCAGTATACAGGGGTCTATTTCACCCCTCCACTTT. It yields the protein CASSIQGSISPLHF.

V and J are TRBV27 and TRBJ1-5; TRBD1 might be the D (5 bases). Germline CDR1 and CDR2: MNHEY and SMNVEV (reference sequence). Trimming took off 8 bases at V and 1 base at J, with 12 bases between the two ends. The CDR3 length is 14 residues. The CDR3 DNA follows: TGTGCCAGCGGGGGGACTTGGAGCAATCAGCCCCAGCATTTT. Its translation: CASGGTWSNQPQHF.

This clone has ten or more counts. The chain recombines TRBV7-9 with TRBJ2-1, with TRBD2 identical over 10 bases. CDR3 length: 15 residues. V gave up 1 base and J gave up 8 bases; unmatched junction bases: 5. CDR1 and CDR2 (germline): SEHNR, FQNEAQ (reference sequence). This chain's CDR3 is CASSLGLAGIDEQFF. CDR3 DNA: TGTGCCAGCAGCTTAGGACTAGCGGGCATTGATGAGCAGTTCTTC. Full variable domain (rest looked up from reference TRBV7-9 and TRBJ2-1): DTGVSQNPRHKITKRGQNVTFRCDPISEHNRLYWYRQTLGQGPEFLTYFQNEAQLEKSRLLSDRFSAERPKGSFSTLEIQRTEQGDSAMYLCASSLGLAGIDEQFFGPGTRLTVL.

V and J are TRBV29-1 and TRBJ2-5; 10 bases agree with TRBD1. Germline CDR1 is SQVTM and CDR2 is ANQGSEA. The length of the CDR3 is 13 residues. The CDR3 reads CGCLPGQGETQYF. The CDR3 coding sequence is TGCGGATGTTTACCGGGACAGGGGGAGACCCAGTACTTC. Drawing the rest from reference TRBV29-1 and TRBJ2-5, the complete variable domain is SAVISQKPSRDICQRGTSLTIQCQVDSQVTMMFWYRQQPGQSLTLIATANQGSEATYESGFVIDKFPISRPNLTFSTLTVSNMSPEDSSIYLCGCLPGQGETQYFGPGTRLLVL.

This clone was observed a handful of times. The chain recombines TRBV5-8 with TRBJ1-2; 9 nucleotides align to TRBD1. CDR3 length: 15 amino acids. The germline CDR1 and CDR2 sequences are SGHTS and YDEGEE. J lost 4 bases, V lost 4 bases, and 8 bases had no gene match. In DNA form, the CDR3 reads TGTGCCAGCAGCCGCTACAGGGGGCTATTCTATGGCTACACCTTC. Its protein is CASSRYRGLFYGYTF. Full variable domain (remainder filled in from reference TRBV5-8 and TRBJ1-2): EAGVTQSPTHLIKTRGQQATLRCSPISGHTSVYWYQQALGLGLQFLLWYDEGEERNRGNFPPRFSGRQFPNYSSELNVNALELEDSALYLCASSRYRGLFYGYTFGSGTRLTVV.

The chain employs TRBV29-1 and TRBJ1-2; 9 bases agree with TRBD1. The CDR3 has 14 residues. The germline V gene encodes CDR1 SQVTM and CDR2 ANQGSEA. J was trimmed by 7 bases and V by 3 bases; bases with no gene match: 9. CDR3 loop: CSVDRAMGQGGYTF. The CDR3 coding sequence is TGCAGCGTTGATCGGGCAATGGGACAGGGTGGCTACACCTTC.